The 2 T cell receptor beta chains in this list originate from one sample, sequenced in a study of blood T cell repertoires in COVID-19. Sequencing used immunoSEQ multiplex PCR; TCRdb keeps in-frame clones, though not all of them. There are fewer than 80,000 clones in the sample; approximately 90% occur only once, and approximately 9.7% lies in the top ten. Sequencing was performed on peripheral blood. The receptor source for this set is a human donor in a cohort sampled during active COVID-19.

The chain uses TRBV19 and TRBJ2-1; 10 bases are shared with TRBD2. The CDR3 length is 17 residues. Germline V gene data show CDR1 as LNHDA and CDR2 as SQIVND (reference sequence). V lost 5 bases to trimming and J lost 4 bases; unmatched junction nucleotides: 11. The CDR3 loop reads CASSGPGVAGGYNEQFF. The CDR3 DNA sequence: TGTGCCAGTAGTGGTCCCGGAGTAGCGGGAGGTTACAATGAGCAGTTCTTC.

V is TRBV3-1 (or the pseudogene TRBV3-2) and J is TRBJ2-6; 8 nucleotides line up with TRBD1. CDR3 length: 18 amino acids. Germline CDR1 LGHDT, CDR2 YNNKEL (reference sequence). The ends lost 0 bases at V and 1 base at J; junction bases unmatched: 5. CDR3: CASSQDQGALSGANVLTF. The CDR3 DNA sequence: TGTGCCAGCAGCCAAGATCAGGGGGCCTTGTCTGGGGCCAACGTCCTGACTTTC.